A single sample is the source of the 20 T cell receptor beta chains below, sequenced in a study of blood T cell repertoires in COVID-19. Clones were sequenced by immunoSEQ multiplex PCR, and TCRdb holds only the in-frame ones, with some missing. In the table there are around 72,000 clones, 80% to 90% of which are singletons. Material for sequencing was peripheral blood. The source of these receptors is a woman in her forties or fifties with acute or convalescent COVID-19.

The gene calls are TRBV12-3 or TRBV12-4 and TRBJ1-1, with D tentatively TRBD1 (6 bases). V dropped 7 bases and J dropped 1 base, with 7 bases sitting between them. The CDR3 extends over 12 amino acids. CDR3 loop: CASNRENTEAFF. CDR3 coding DNA: TGTGCCAGCAACAGGGAGAACACTGAAGCTTTCTTT.

This chain links TRBV7-3 with TRBJ2-3, with 7 bases aligning to TRBD1. After removal of 5 bases from V and 2 bases from J, the junction contained 7 bases not matched to a gene. The CDR3 loop spans 15 amino acids. The V gene's germline CDR1 is SGHTA and CDR2 FQGTGA. CDR3 in amino acids: CASSVGTGATDTQYF. The CDR3 DNA is TGTGCCAGCAGCGTGGGTACAGGGGCCACAGATACGCAGTATTTT. The whole variable domain, filled in from reference TRBV7-3 and TRBJ2-3, reads GAGVSQTPSNKVTEKGKYVELRCDPISGHTALYWYRQSLGQGPEFLIYFQGTGAADDSGLPNDRFFAVRPEGSVSTLKIQRTERGDSAVYLCASSVGTGATDTQYFGPGTRLTVL.

The gene calls are TRBV10-3 and TRBJ2-7; 13 positions agree with TRBD2. Per the germline V gene, CDR1 is ENHRY and CDR2 is SYGVKD. J was trimmed by 2 bases and V by 6 bases; bases with no gene match: 4. This CDR3 region has 15 residues. This CDR3 is CAISTGTSGTYEQYF. DNA for the CDR3: TGTGCCATCAGCACCGGGACTAGCGGGACCTACGAGCAGTACTTC.

J is TRBJ1-1 and V is TRBV5-6; D call uncertain. The CDR3 sequence is 17 residues long. V lost 6 bases, J lost 1 base, and 22 bases lay in between. CDR1 is SGHDT and CDR2 is YYEEEE in the germline V gene. The CDR3: CASTLGPPARWNTEAFF. The DNA of the CDR3 is TGTGCCAGCACCCTAGGCCCGCCGGCACGCTGGAACACTGAAGCTTTCTTT.

The rearrangement joins TRBV6-4 to TRBJ1-2, with 10 bases aligning to TRBD1. Germline V CDR1 and CDR2: MRHNA, SNTAGT. The trim removed 8 bases at V and 1 base at J, leaving 7 bases unmatched. The CDR3 runs 15 residues. The CDR3: CASYRQGAYNYGYTF. The CDR3 DNA reads as TGTGCCAGCTACCGACAGGGGGCTTATAACTATGGCTACACCTTC.

A remark on this clone: Other DNA sequences in the sample encode the same CDR3. The chain recombines TRBV18 with TRBJ1-2; maybe TRBD1 (6 bases). Per the germline V gene, CDR1 is KGHSH and CDR2 is LQKENI. Between the trimmed V and J ends, which lost 4 bases and 6 bases, there was a span of 24 bases. The length of the CDR3 is 17 residues. The CDR3 region has the DNA TGTGCCAGCTCACTTGCCGGGACATTCCAAAGCCGGGATGGCTACACCTTC. This encodes CASSLAGTFQSRDGYTF.

This clone was counted only a few times. The rearrangement joins TRBV2 to TRBJ2-3; TRBD2 matches at 8 bases. The ends lost 3 bases at V and 4 bases at J; junction bases unmatched: 3. CDR1 is SNHLY and CDR2 is FYNNEI in the germline V gene. The CDR3 has 14 residues. The CDR3 spells CASSDRGGADTQYF. In DNA form, the CDR3 reads TGTGCCAGCAGTGATCGGGGGGGGGCAGATACGCAGTATTTT.

J is TRBJ1-6 and V is TRBV6-5; D remains unclear. Germline CDR1 reads MNHEY; CDR2 reads SVGAGI. The CDR3 is 15 amino acids. V lost 2 bases and J 2 bases, leaving 7 bases between the germline ends. CDR3 in amino acids: CASSYDGTYNSPLHF. In DNA, the CDR3 is TGTGCCAGCAGTTACGACGGGACCTATAATTCACCCCTCCACTTT.

This clone was observed a handful of times. This chain uses TRBV7-8 with TRBJ2-1, with 13 bases that match TRBD2. The CDR3 runs 17 residues. Germline CDR1 is SGHVS and CDR2 is FQNEAQ. The ends lost 4 bases at V and 6 bases at J; junction bases unmatched: 9. CDR3 nucleotide sequence: TGTGCCAGCAGCTCTCCCACAACTAGCGGGGGGGCCAATGAGCAGTTCTTC. Encoded protein: CASSSPTTSGGANEQFF.

The rearrangement joins TRBV5-1 to TRBJ1-1, with TRBD1 matching over 8 bases. J was trimmed by 0 bases and V by 4 bases; bases with no gene match: 11. This CDR3 is 17 amino acids long. Germline V gives CDR1 SGHRS, CDR2 YFSETQ. CDR3 nucleotides: TGCGCCAGCAGCCCGGCAGGGGGCCACGTACTGAACACTGAAGCTTTCTTT. As protein: CASSPAGGHVLNTEAFF.

This clone has a handful of counts. V gene TRBV5-4 combines with J gene TRBJ2-5; maybe TRBD2 (6 bases). The CDR3 length is 14 residues. The germline V gene encodes CDR1 SGHNT and CDR2 YYREEE (reference sequence). V shed 3 bases and J shed 5 bases, with 14 bases lying between them. CDR3 in amino acids: CASSSGLARETQYF. The CDR3 DNA sequence: TGTGCCAGCAGCTCGGGACTGGCTCGCGAGACCCAGTACTTC.

This clone has just one count. This rearrangement joins TRBV9 to TRBJ2-7; D is perhaps TRBD2 (6 bases). The germline V gene encodes CDR1 SGDLS and CDR2 YYNGEE. The germline V and J ends were trimmed by 0 bases and 2 bases, with 9 bases remaining between them. This CDR3 contains 14 residues. CDR3 in DNA: TGTGCCAGCAGCGTAGGTGGGGGGACCTACGAGCAGTACTTC. Translation: CASSVGGGTYEQYF.

V is TRBV3-1 (or the pseudogene TRBV3-2) and J is TRBJ1-2; TRBD1 aligns across 7 bases. V lost 4 bases and J lost 4; bases outside the gene matches: 6. Looked up from germline, CDR1 is LGHDT and CDR2 is YNNKEL (reference sequence). The CDR3 extends over 14 amino acids. For the CDR3, the DNA is TGTGCCAGCAGCCGCAGGGGGGAACGCTATGGCTACACCTTC. This sequence encodes CASSRRGERYGYTF.

V and J are TRBV3-1 (or the pseudogene TRBV3-2) and TRBJ1-3; a weak D match, TRBD1 (6 bases). The CDR3 consists of 15 residues. V lost 3 bases, J lost 0 bases, and 9 bases lay in between. The germline V gene has CDR1 LGHDT and CDR2 YNNKEL (reference sequence). The CDR3 region has the DNA TGTGCCAGCAGCCACCACAGGGACTCTGGAAACACCATATATTTT. Amino acids: CASSHHRDSGNTIYF.

This clone has more than one count but fewer than ten. The chain employs TRBV15 and TRBJ2-1; 10 positions agree with TRBD1. The V and J ends lost 5 bases and 2 bases, in that order; junction bases with no gene match: 6. The germline gives CDR1 LNHNV, CDR2 YYDKDF (reference sequence). The CDR3 runs 16 residues. The DNA for the CDR3 is TGTGCCACCAGCTCATGGACAGGGGGAACCTACAATGAGCAGTTCTTC. This translates into CATSSWTGGTYNEQFF.

This chain connects TRBV9 to TRBJ2-2; TRBD1 agrees at 10 bases. V was pared by 0 bases and J by 5 bases, with 7 bases of the junction left unmatched. This CDR3 is built from 17 residues. Germline loops: CDR1 SGDLS, CDR2 YYNGEE. CDR3 residues: CASSVGDRGRLTGELFF. The CDR3 nucleotides read TGTGCCAGCAGCGTAGGAGACAGGGGGCGCCTGACCGGGGAGCTGTTTTTT.

The V and J genes are TRBV6-4 and TRBJ1-1; D remains unclear. The V end was cut by 0 bases, the J end by 6 bases, with 8 bases between. The CDR3 length is 13 residues. Germline loops: CDR1 MRHNA, CDR2 SNTAGT. In DNA, the CDR3 is TGTGCCAGCAGTGACTCGACTTCGTCTGAAGCTTTCTTT. It yields the protein CASSDSTSSEAFF.

CDR3 sequence reads: CASSFMAGGPQETQYF. CDR3 coding DNA: TGTGCCAGCAGCTTTATGGCGGGGGGACCTCAAGAGACCCAGTACTTC. This sequence joins TRBV11-2 and TRBJ2-5; 8 positions agree with TRBD2. The V gene's germline CDR1 is SGHAT and CDR2 FQNNGV. CDR3 size: 16 residues. V lost 3 bases to trimming and J lost 2 bases; unmatched junction nucleotides: 8.

This clone was recorded a few times. The chain links TRBV19 to TRBJ1-4; D is unresolved. Trimming shortened V by 1 base and J by 11 bases, and 11 bases separated the two germline ends. CDR1 is LNHDA and CDR2 is SQIVND in the germline V gene (reference sequence). The length of the CDR3 is 13 residues. The CDR3 sequence is CASSIAYLEKLFF. The CDR3 DNA reads TGTGCCAGTAGTATAGCATACCTGGAGAAACTGTTTTTT.

The V call is TRBV27, the J call TRBJ2-7, with D unresolved. The germline gives CDR1 MNHEY, CDR2 SMNVEV (reference sequence). This CDR3 region has 15 residues. V was shortened by 5 bases and J by 0 bases, with 14 bases between the two germline ends. DNA of the CDR3: TGTGCCAGCAGTCTAACGGCCTGGAGCTCCTACGAGCAGTACTTC. Its protein is CASSLTAWSSYEQYF.